This T cell receptor (beta chain) was sequenced for a study of radiation and T cells in renal cell carcinoma. As for the study in general: Nephrectomy followed 15 Gy stereotactic body radiation by 4 weeks. Study-wide results and caveats: Baseline intratumoral clonotype presence is unknown without pretreatment biopsies.

Libraries were prepared by immunoSEQ multiplex PCR; TCRdb keeps only in-frame clonotypes and omits some of them. The data hold some 58,000 clones, with roughly 79% observed a single time. This clone showed up just a few times. No antigen is known for it. The same CDR3 also results from other DNA sequences found in this sample. Time point in this sample: blood 2 weeks post-SBRT. This sample's treatment: 15 Gy SBRT to primary tumor, nephrectomy 4 weeks later. After SBRT, blood was collected at 2 and 4 weeks, plus baseline. This renal cell carcinoma was of the clear cell type. Trimming cost V 2 bases and J 4 bases, with 11 bases left between them. The CDR3 runs 14 residues. The germline V gene has CDR1 LNHDA and CDR2 SQIVND (reference sequence).

The receptor was isolated from a man between 60 and 70 years old with renal cell carcinoma. The chain recombines TRBV19 with TRBJ1-2; possibly TRBD1 for D (5 bases). Here the sequenced sample was blood, taken from a patient whose treatment included radiotherapy and nephrectomy. The CDR3: CASSIPGTGYGYTF. The DNA for the CDR3 is TGTGCCAGTAGTATACCCGGGACGGGCTATGGCTACACCTTC. The full variable domain, its missing parts supplied by reference TRBV19 and TRBJ1-2, is DGGITQSPKYLFRKEGQNVTLSCEQNLNHDAMYWYRQDPGQGLRLIYYSQIVNDFQKGDIAEGYSVSREKKESFPLTVTSAQKNPTAFYLCASSIPGTGYGYTFGSGTRLTVV.